This T cell receptor beta chain came from a study of shared clonotypes between healthy human individuals. Overall study findings and caveats: It was observed that approximately 5% of naive CD4 clonotypes were shared across four donors. Sampling involved blood alone; tissue repertoires likely differ.

As concerns this clone: Its antigen is unknown.

CDR1 is SNHLY and CDR2 is FYNNEI in the germline V gene. V shed 6 bases and J 0 bases; nucleotides not matched to a gene: 10. There are 18 residues in the CDR3. Here immunoSEQ multiplex PCR was the method, and the copy in TCRdb shows in-frame clones only, minus some. The table lists some 2.4 million clones, roughly 93% of them singletons. Material for sequencing was naive CD4+ T cells from PBMCs. The sample's subset: CD45RA+ positively selected. The rearrangement uses TRBV2 and TRBJ2-2; 10 positions match TRBD2. This clonotype was obtained from a man aged 18 to 35 in good health. Some clones in this sample may be carry-over from other donors' samples. The CDR3 spells CASRDVWTSGANTGELFF. For the CDR3, the DNA is TGTGCCAGCAGGGATGTCTGGACTAGCGGAGCGAACACCGGGGAGCTGTTTTTT.